This paragraph reports one TCR beta chain. The germline gives CDR1 LNHDA, CDR2 SQIVND (reference sequence). The V gene end was trimmed by 5 bases and the J gene end by 4 bases; junction bases not matched to a gene: 4. This CDR3 has 13 residues. PCR used 60 Vbeta primers and 13 Jbeta primers. TCRdb's table, derived via immunoSEQ multiplex PCR, lists solely in-frame clones and lacks some. The sample includes 150,000 to 200,000 clones, about 80% seen only once; the top ten take approximately 14%. This entry is derived from a study of cytomegalovirus exposure and HLA in healthy donors. This receptor was obtained from a woman in her forties in good health and CMV-seronegative. The sample comprised PBMCs. The rearrangement uses TRBV19 and TRBJ2-7; TRBD1 aligns across 8 bases. The CDR3 sequence: CASSSTGVYEQYF. The CDR3 DNA reads TGTGCCAGTAGTTCGACAGGGGTTTACGAGCAGTACTTC.